The 26 T cell receptor beta chains below all came from one sample that was sequenced in a study of sequential checkpoint blockade in melanoma. Sequencing used immunoSEQ multiplex PCR; TCRdb keeps in-frame clones, though not all of them. Of approximately 3,700 clones in the sample, 20% to 25% were seen once. This sample's treatment: randomized to nivolumab then ipilimumab (arm A) or the reverse (arm B). Sequenced material: tumor tissue (inferred from file names), taken from a patient given nivolumab and ipilimumab in sequence. The receptors stem from a human donor with melanoma.

This chain joins TRBV6-8 and TRBJ2-1; weak D call: TRBD1 (5 bases). Trimming left V 6 bases short and J 7 bases short, with 25 bases between. Germline V lookup: CDR1 MNHGY, CDR2 SAAAGT. This CDR3 spans 17 amino acids. Written as DNA, the CDR3 is TGTGCCAGCAGAGAATCCTACCTCGGGTGGTCAGGGAATGAGCAGTTCTTC. Its protein is CASRESYLGWSGNEQFF.

The chain employs TRBV19 and TRBJ2-3, with D possibly TRBD1 on 6 matching bases. Germline V CDR1 and CDR2: LNHDA, SQIVND (reference sequence). The CDR3 is 16 amino acids. With 3 bases removed from V and 0 bases from J, the gap between germline ends came to 13 bases. CDR3 sequence (DNA): TGTGCCAGTAGTATCCAAGGGGGTACTAGCACAGATACGCAGTATTTT. Protein product: CASSIQGGTSTDTQYF.

The chain recombines TRBV19 with TRBJ2-7; maybe TRBD1 (6 bases). V was trimmed by 4 bases and J by 7 bases, leaving 17 bases between them. There are 14 residues in the CDR3. The germline CDR1 and CDR2 sequences are LNHDA and SQIVND (reference sequence). CDR3 amino acids: CASSTTLQGREQYF. The CDR3 DNA reads as TGTGCCAGTAGTACAACCCTACAGGGTAGGGAGCAGTACTTC.

The rearrangement uses TRBV19 and TRBJ2-1; tentatively, D is TRBD1 (6 bases). V lost 0 bases and J 10 bases, leaving 7 bases between the germline ends. The germline CDR1 and CDR2 sequences are LNHDA and SQIVND (reference sequence). This CDR3 spans 12 amino acids. The DNA of the CDR3 is TGTGCCAGTAGTATAGAGGGGGCGGAGCAGTTCTTC. This translates into CASSIEGAEQFF.

The rearrangement joins TRBV6-8 to TRBJ1-2; D unresolved. Trimming left V 10 bases short and J 1 base short, with 13 bases between. This CDR3 region has 13 residues. Germline CDR1 MNHGY, CDR2 SAAAGT. This chain's CDR3 is CATETGSNYGYTF. CDR3 DNA sequence: TGTGCCACCGAGACCGGAAGTAACTATGGCTACACCTTC.

The chain recombines TRBV5-1 with TRBJ1-1, with 10 bases aligning to TRBD1. This CDR3 has 16 residues. Unmatched junction bases numbered 10, after V lost 4 bases and J lost 4 bases. The germline gives CDR1 SGHRS, CDR2 YFSETQ. CDR3 sequence reads: CASSARDRGVGTEAFF. The CDR3 DNA sequence: TGCGCCAGCAGCGCCCGGGACAGGGGAGTTGGCACTGAAGCTTTCTTT.

The chain couples TRBV5-1 to TRBJ1-2; 7 positions match TRBD1. CDR3 length equals 15 residues. V shed 4 bases, J shed 12 bases, and the junction held 18 bases outside the gene matches. CDR1 is SGHRS and CDR2 is YFSETQ in the germline V gene. The CDR3 here is CASSPGQTVRAWHTF. The CDR3 DNA follows: TGCGCCAGCAGCCCGGGACAGACAGTACGTGCATGGCACACCTTC. The variable domain in full, with the rest retrieved from reference TRBV5-1 and TRBJ1-2, is KAGVTQTPRYLIKTRGQQVTLSCSPISGHRSVSWYQQTPGQGLQFLFEYFSETQRNKGNFPGRFSGRQFSNSRSEMNVSTLELGDSALYLCASSPGQTVRAWHTFGSGTRLTVV.

The gene calls are TRBV6-8 and TRBJ1-6; no clear D gene. V lost 4 bases, J lost 7 bases, and 14 bases lay in between. Germline V gene lookup returns CDR1 MNHGY and CDR2 SAAAGT. The CDR3 covers 15 residues. The CDR3 DNA reads as TGTGCCAGCAGTTTCTCCATAGGTACCAATTCACCCCTCCACTTT. Its translation: CASSFSIGTNSPLHF.

This clone was seen a handful of times. V is TRBV11-3 and J is TRBJ1-4; D ambiguous. Germline CDR1 SGHNT, CDR2 YENEEA. Trimming stripped 3 bases from V and 7 bases from J, with 12 bases between. The CDR3 sequence is 14 residues long. CDR3 region: CASSLGVGSEKLFF. CDR3 DNA sequence: TGTGCCAGCAGCTTGGGTGTCGGGAGTGAAAAACTGTTTTTT.

The chain is built from TRBV6-8 and TRBJ1-2; possibly TRBD1 for D (5 bases). In germline, CDR1 is MNHGY, CDR2 SAAAGT. CDR3 size: 16 residues. Trimming took off 0 bases at V and 7 bases at J, with 18 bases between the two ends. CDR3 amino acids: CASSYSGDDWTAGYTF. The CDR3 DNA follows: TGTGCCAGCAGTTACTCGGGGGACGACTGGACTGCTGGCTACACCTTC.

The rearrangement joins TRBV19 to TRBJ2-1; D is unresolved. Trimming shortened V by 1 base and J by 10 bases, and 14 bases separated the two germline ends. Germline V gives CDR1 LNHDA, CDR2 SQIVND (reference sequence). The CDR3 is 14 residues long. CDR3 amino acids: CASSIAQTPAEQFF. The DNA for the CDR3 is TGTGCCAGTAGTATAGCCCAGACCCCGGCGGAGCAGTTCTTC. Variable domain in full (rest from reference TRBV19 and TRBJ2-1): DGGITQSPKYLFRKEGQNVTLSCEQNLNHDAMYWYRQDPGQGLRLIYYSQIVNDFQKGDIAEGYSVSREKKESFPLTVTSAQKNPTAFYLCASSIAQTPAEQFFGPGTRLTVL.

This clone was detected once. The chain employs TRBV19 and TRBJ1-2, with D possibly being TRBD1 (6 bases). The V end lost 11 bases, the J end lost 2 bases, and 15 bases lay between the germline ends. The CDR3 loop spans 13 amino acids. Germline CDR1 is LNHDA and CDR2 is SQIVND (reference sequence). CDR3 nucleotides: TGTGCCTCCAGGGGCCGGTTAAACTATGGCTACACCTTC. Protein product: CASRGRLNYGYTF.

This clone was detected ten times or more. The chain uses TRBV11-3 and TRBJ2-7, with 8 bases aligning to TRBD2. Trimming at V came to 6 bases and at J to 5 bases, leaving 12 bases not matched to a gene. Germline V gene lookup returns CDR1 SGHNT and CDR2 YENEEA. The CDR3 is 15 residues long. CDR3 DNA: TGTGCCAGCAGTCAGGACCCGCGGGGGGTTAACGAGCAGTACTTC. It yields the protein CASSQDPRGVNEQYF.

The chain joins TRBV19 to TRBJ2-6, with D perhaps being TRBD1 or TRBD2 (6 bases each). The CDR3 extends over 17 amino acids. The V gene's germline CDR1 is LNHDA and CDR2 SQIVND (reference sequence). V shed 3 bases and J shed 0 bases, with 12 bases lying between them. The CDR3 coding sequence is TGTGCCAGTAGTATTGAGGGGGGATACTCTGGGGCCAACGTCCTGACTTTC. This gives the protein CASSIEGGYSGANVLTF.

This clone was observed a few times. V usage is TRBV9 and J usage is TRBJ1-2; D is undetermined. The germline V gene has CDR1 SGDLS and CDR2 YYNGEE. The CDR3 is 12 residues long. Trimming removed 0 bases from V and 4 bases from J, with 4 bases in between. The CDR3 sequence is CASSVAGYGYTF. In DNA, the CDR3 is TGTGCCAGCAGCGTAGCGGGCTATGGCTACACCTTC.

In its sample, this clone was seen a few times. This sequence joins TRBV9 and TRBJ1-5, with TRBD1 identical over 7 bases. The CDR3 is 16 amino acids. V lost 4 bases and J lost 3; bases outside the gene matches: 10. CDR1 is SGDLS, CDR2 YYNGEE, per germline. This chain's CDR3 is CASSPGRGRVNQPQHF. The CDR3 nucleotides are TGTGCCAGCAGCCCCGGGAGGGGGCGTGTCAATCAGCCCCAGCATTTT.

The chain uses TRBV5-1 and TRBJ2-3; the match to TRBD2 covers 8 bases. CDR1 SGHRS and CDR2 YFSETQ come from the germline V gene. Trimming took 4 bases from V and 6 from J; bases not matched to a gene: 10. CDR3 length equals 15 residues. CDR3 sequence reads: CASSGAGGPGDTQYF. Here the CDR3 DNA reads TGCGCCAGCAGCGGGGCGGGGGGACCAGGGGATACGCAGTATTTT. Filled out from reference TRBV5-1 and TRBJ2-3, the complete variable domain reads KAGVTQTPRYLIKTRGQQVTLSCSPISGHRSVSWYQQTPGQGLQFLFEYFSETQRNKGNFPGRFSGRQFSNSRSEMNVSTLELGDSALYLCASSGAGGPGDTQYFGPGTRLTVL.

This clone was seen a few times. The chain uses TRBV28 and TRBJ1-1; 7 nucleotides match TRBD1. Germline V gives CDR1 MDHEN, CDR2 SYDVKM. Trimming took 5 bases from V and 7 from J; bases not matched to a gene: 16. The CDR3 spans 16 residues. Written as DNA, the CDR3 is TGTGCCAGCAGTCCCCCGTGGACAGGCCATGAAAGTGAAGCTTTCTTT. The encoded protein is CASSPPWTGHESEAFF.

The chain employs TRBV5-1 and TRBJ1-4; possible D gene TRBD1, 6 bases. Per germline, CDR1 SGHRS and CDR2 YFSETQ. Trimming pared 2 bases from V and 4 bases from J, leaving 15 bases between. The CDR3 runs to 16 residues. The CDR3 sequence: CASSFQYGGSNEKLFF. The CDR3 DNA is TGCGCCAGCAGCTTTCAGTACGGGGGCAGTAATGAAAAACTGTTTTTT.

This clone is categorized as medium-sized (0.01 to 0.1%). CDR3 in DNA: TGTGCCAGCAGTCGCCTAGCGGCCAACACAGATACGCAGTATTTT. Encoded protein: CASSRLAANTDTQYF. The chain couples TRBV6-8 to TRBJ2-3, with 7 bases lining up with TRBD2. CDR1 MNHGY and CDR2 SAAAGT come from the germline V gene. The CDR3 has 15 amino acids. Trimming cost V 5 bases and J 2 bases; bases outside gene matches: 7.

This clone was seen repeatedly, ten times or more. The J gene is TRBJ2-2, the V gene TRBV11-3, with 7 bases matching TRBD1. Germline CDR1 is SGHNT and CDR2 is YENEEA. The CDR3 covers 16 residues. J was trimmed by 0 bases and V by 5 bases; bases with no gene match: 6. In DNA, the CDR3 is TGTGCCAGCAGCCTCCGGGACAGTACGAACACCGGGGAGCTGTTTTTT. Translated, it gives CASSLRDSTNTGELFF.

This clone occurred once. This chain links TRBV29-1 with TRBJ2-1; TRBD1 aligns across 7 bases. This CDR3 spans 14 amino acids. Trimming cost V 6 bases and J 5 bases; bases outside gene matches: 10. Germline lookup yields CDR1 SQVTM and CDR2 ANQGSEA. Here the CDR3 DNA reads TGCAGCGTGTTAGACAGGGTAGATCACAATGAGCAGTTCTTC. It translates to CSVLDRVDHNEQFF.

The V gene is TRBV19, the J gene TRBJ1-2; D is ambiguous. CDR1 is LNHDA, CDR2 SQIVND, per germline (reference sequence). The CDR3 consists of 16 residues. V was trimmed by 5 bases and J by 8 bases, leaving 24 bases between them. CDR3: CASSLWTEAEISGYTF. CDR3 bases: TGTGCCAGTAGTCTATGGACCGAGGCCGAAATATCCGGCTACACCTTC.

This clone was observed at least ten times. The genes are TRBV11-3 and TRBJ1-3, with a tentative D call TRBD1 (6 bases). V lost 5 bases and J lost 0, with 17 bases in between. The germline V gene encodes CDR1 SGHNT and CDR2 YENEEA. The CDR3 runs to 17 residues. The chain's CDR3 is CASSGGDTLDSGNTIYF. The CDR3 DNA is TGTGCCAGCAGCGGAGGGGACACCTTAGACTCTGGAAACACCATATATTTT.

V usage is TRBV18 and J usage is TRBJ1-2; D is unresolved. The CDR3 sequence is 13 residues long. Germline values: CDR1 KGHSH, CDR2 LQKENI. Deletions cut 5 bases from V and 1 base from J, with 8 bases between. As DNA, the CDR3 is TGTGCCAGCTCAATGAGGGATAACTATGGCTACACCTTC. Its protein is CASSMRDNYGYTF.

V is TRBV5-1 and J is TRBJ1-1; D not certain. The CDR3 covers 16 residues. The germline CDR1 and CDR2 sequences are SGHRS and YFSETQ. V was trimmed by 1 base and J by 0 bases, leaving 13 bases between them. The CDR3 nucleotides read TGCGCCAGCAGCTTGATGGGTCGGCCCTTGAACACTGAAGCTTTCTTT. Translated, it gives CASSLMGRPLNTEAFF.